This TCR beta chain stems from a study of blood T cell repertoires in COVID-19 (dated by TCRdb to 2019 to 2021). Broadly, across the study: Collaborator samples came from the United States, Italy and Spain and covered acute and convalescent phases of COVID-19. The dataset comprised deeply sampled blood TCRbeta repertoires from subjects exposed to, actively infected with, or recovered from COVID-19. The samples were drawn from two sources: the first 160 participants of the ongoing ImmuneRACE study, and 1,200 or so subjects contributed by 6 global collaborators. Where available, HLA class I and class II types were taken from metadata supplied by the sample provider and were not determined by assay-based typing. The prospective study material was composed of cDNA or gDNA derived from T cells, B-cell-depleted T cells, or PBMCs. Nearly every sample came with metadata listing a de-identified subject ID, COVID-19 status, age in years and sex. The repertoires were released in a freely available public database meant as a resource for research on the immune response to SARS-CoV-2. What the research found in general, with its limitations: How much clinical and demographic metadata was included differed by source and by participant, and the metadata was provided uncurated.

The immunoSEQ Assay, a bias-controlled multiplex PCR, was used to amplify TCRbeta CDR3 regions from genomic DNA. Concerning the study's data processing: The number of nucleated cells in each sample was estimated from the amplification of reference gene primers within the assay. To quantify the absolute abundance of each unique TCRbeta CDR3 rearrangement, sequence reads were collapsed and filtered. Productive Simpson clonality was computed per sample as the square root of Simpson's diversity index over productive rearrangements. The immuneACCESS repertoire file appears here via TCRdb, limited to in-frame rearrangements. These files lack a portion of the clones; in checked studies, under half of the deficit traces to unresolved V genes, and the cause of the others is not known. V, J and clone size are taken as reported in that table, and D and trimming were inferred from the DNA itself. The sample yields some 200,000 clones; around 86% were counted once. The ten largest account for approximately 6% of the sample.

Whole blood was collected in K2EDTA tubes by collaborating institutions according to the institutions' own protocols. For TCRbeta analysis, collaborators shipped samples in one of three forms: frozen whole blood, isolated PBMCs, or DNA extracted from either of those sample types. Concerning this clone: Its target antigen remains unknown. Base qualities are not at hand, and no much larger clone is one base apart.

CDR1 and CDR2 are read off the germline V gene as KGHSH and LQKENI. From V the trimming removes 5 bases and from J it removes 6 bases, while the gene matches leave 7 bases of the junction unaccounted for. Spanning cysteine to phenylalanine, the CDR3 consists of 15 amino acids. This entry keeps only the CDR3 DNA: 45 bases, framed from base 1. The rearranged chain carries TRBV18 and TRBJ2-1, and 10 junctional nucleotides match TRBD1. The source of this sequence is a man at least 80 years old with acute or convalescent COVID-19. Sequencing was performed on peripheral blood. The CDR3 protein: CASSTRDRGFNEQFF. The DNA sequence follows: TGTGCCAGCTCAACCCGGGACAGGGGATTCAATGAGCAGTTCTTC.